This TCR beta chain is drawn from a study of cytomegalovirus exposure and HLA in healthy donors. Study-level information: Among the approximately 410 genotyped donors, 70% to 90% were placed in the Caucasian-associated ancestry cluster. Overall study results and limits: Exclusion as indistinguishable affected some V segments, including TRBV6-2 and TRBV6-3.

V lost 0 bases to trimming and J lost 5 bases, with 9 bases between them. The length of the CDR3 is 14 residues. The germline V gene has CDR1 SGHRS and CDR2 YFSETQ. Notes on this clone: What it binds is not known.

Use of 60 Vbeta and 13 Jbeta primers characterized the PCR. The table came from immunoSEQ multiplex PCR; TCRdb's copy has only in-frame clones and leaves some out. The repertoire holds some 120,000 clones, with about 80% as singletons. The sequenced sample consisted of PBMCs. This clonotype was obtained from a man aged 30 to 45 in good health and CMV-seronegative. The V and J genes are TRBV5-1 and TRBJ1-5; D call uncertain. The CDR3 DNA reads TGCGCCAGCAGCTTGGACTCTCTTGATCAGCCCCAGCATTTT. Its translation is CASSLDSLDQPQHF.